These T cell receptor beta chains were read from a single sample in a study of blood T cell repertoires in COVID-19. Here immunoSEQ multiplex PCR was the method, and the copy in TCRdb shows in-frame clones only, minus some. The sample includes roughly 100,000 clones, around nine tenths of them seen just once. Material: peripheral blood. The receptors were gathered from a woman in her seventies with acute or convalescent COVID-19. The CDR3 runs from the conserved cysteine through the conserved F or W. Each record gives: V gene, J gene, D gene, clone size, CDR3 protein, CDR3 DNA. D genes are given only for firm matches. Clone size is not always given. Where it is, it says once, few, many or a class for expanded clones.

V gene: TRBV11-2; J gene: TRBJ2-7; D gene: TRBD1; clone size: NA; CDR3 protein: CASSEGQKATYEQYF; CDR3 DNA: TGTGCCAGCAGCGAGGGACAGAAAGCTACCTACGAGCAGTACTTC
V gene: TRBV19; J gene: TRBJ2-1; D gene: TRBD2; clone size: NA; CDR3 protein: CASRFPLGERGHNEQFF; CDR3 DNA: TGTGCCAGTAGATTCCCCCTCGGGGAGCGGGGTCACAATGAGCAGTTCTTC
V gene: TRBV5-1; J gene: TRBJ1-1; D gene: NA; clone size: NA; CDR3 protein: CASSPLSQTNTEAFF; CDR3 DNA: TGCGCCAGCAGCCCTCTCTCACAGACCAACACTGAAGCTTTCTTT
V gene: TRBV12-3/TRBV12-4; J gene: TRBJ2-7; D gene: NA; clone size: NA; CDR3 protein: CASRGESDEQYF; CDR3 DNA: TGTGCCAGCAGAGGCGAAAGCGACGAGCAGTACTTC
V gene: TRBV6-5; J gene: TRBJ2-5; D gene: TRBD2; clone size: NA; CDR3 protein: CASSYAGLAGKETQYF; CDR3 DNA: TGTGCCAGCAGTTACGCGGGACTAGCGGGAAAAGAGACCCAGTACTTC
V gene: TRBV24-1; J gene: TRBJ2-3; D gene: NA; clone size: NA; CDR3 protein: CATSDPSGGGTDTQYF; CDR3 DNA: TGTGCCACCAGTGATCCCAGCGGAGGGGGCACAGATACGCAGTATTTT
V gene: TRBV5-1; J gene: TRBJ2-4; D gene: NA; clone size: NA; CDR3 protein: CASSQPTGGAKNIQYF; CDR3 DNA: TGCGCCAGCTCCCAACCCACCGGAGGAGCCAAAAACATTCAGTACTTC
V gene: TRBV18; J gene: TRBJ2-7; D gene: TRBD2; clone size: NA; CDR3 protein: CASSPDGRGYEQYF; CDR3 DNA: TGTGCCAGCTCACCTGACGGGAGGGGCTACGAGCAGTACTTC
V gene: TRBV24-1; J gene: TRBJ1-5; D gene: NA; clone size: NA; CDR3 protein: CATSETTAPNQPQHF; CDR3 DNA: TGTGCCACCAGTGAGACGACAGCTCCGAATCAGCCCCAGCATTTT
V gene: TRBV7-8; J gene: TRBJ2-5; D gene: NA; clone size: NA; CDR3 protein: CASSTADRKETQYF; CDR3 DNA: TGTGCCAGCAGCACAGCGGACAGAAAAGAGACCCAGTACTTC
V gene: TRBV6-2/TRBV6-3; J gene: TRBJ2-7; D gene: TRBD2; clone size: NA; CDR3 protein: CASSPGTSGSTVFEQYF; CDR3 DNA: TGTGCCAGCAGTCCCGGGACTAGCGGGAGTACCGTTTTCGAGCAGTACTTC
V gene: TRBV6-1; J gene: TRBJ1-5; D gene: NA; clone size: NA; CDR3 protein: CASSEASGVGNQPQHF; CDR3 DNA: TGTGCCAGCAGTGAAGCCTCAGGGGTTGGCAATCAGCCCCAGCATTTT
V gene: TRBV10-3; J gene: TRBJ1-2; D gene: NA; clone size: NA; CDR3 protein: CASLTEDYGYTF; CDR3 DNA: TGTGCCAGCCTGACAGAAGACTATGGCTACACCTTC
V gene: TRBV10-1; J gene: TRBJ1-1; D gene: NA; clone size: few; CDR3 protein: CASSQEVSSEAFF; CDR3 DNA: TGCGCCAGCAGCCAAGAGGTATCTTCCGAAGCTTTCTTT